This T cell receptor (beta chain) was identified during a study of post-analysis software for immune sequencing data. Study background: The study covered relapsing-remitting, secondary progressive and progressive-relapsing courses of multiple sclerosis. General study points: F measure grouped same-batch samples tightly together. Included in a set of about 5 TRBV segments more frequent in patients than controls were TRBV5-6, TRBV5-1 and TRBV20-1. Compared with controls, patients showed significantly lower normalized Chao1 diversity.

TCR beta cDNA libraries had unique molecular identifiers. TCRdb processed the PCR reads anew with MiXCR; each CDR3 protein has one entry. The sample includes hundreds of thousands of distinct CDR3 sequences, 55% to 60% of them seen just once. This clonotype was recorded a few times. What it binds is unknown. Germline V gene sequence: CDR1 SGHRS, CDR2 YFSETQ. This CDR3 has 12 residues. Trimming took 9 bases from V and 4 from J, leaving 13 bases between them. The rearrangement joins TRBV5-1 to TRBJ1-2; D remains ambiguous. This TCR was sampled from a girl aged 2 to 9 with multiple sclerosis. The material sequenced was blood. The DNA of the CDR3 is TGCGCCACCTACGAGGATGCCTATGGCTACACCTTC. It is translated as CATYEDAYGYTF.